This T cell receptor beta chain is from a study of T cells of healthy individuals. Each CDR3 protein is one row after TCRdb ran MiXCR on the 5' RACE reads. The sample has around 98,000 distinct CDR3 sequences, roughly 15% seen once. V was clipped by 0 bases and J by 4 bases; unmatched bases: 8. The CDR3 consists of 17 residues. Germline-derived CDR1 and CDR2 are MNHNY and SVGAGI (reference sequence). This TCR was sampled from a human donor in good health. This rearrangement joins TRBV6-6 to TRBJ1-4; TRBD1 agrees at 7 bases. CDR3 sequence: CASSYSRQGLNNEKLFF. In DNA form, the CDR3 reads TGTGCCAGCAGTTACTCGAGACAGGGCCTAAATAATGAAAAACTGTTTTTT.